This is a list of T cell receptor beta chains from one sample in a study of blood T cell repertoires in COVID-19. The data were produced by immunoSEQ multiplex PCR, yet TCRdb's version contains in-frame clones alone and is incomplete. The sample has around 620,000 clones; 85% to 90% are singletons. Sequencing was carried out using peripheral blood. The receptor set was obtained from a woman aged 18-29 years with acute or convalescent COVID-19. CDR3s include the opening cysteine and the closing phenylalanine or tryptophan. D genes are given only for firm matches. Not every row has a clone size; where given, it reads once, few, many or a size class.

V	J	size	D	CDR3	DNA
TRBV5-1	TRBJ2-7	once	.	CASSLWDFSYEQYF	TGCGCCAGCAGCTTATGGGACTTCTCCTACGAGCAGTACTTC
TRBV2	TRBJ1-1	.	.	CATAARETEAFF	TGTGCCACGGCCGCCAGGGAAACTGAAGCTTTCTTT
TRBV29-1	TRBJ1-2	.	TRBD1	CSGFIDRGSNYGYTF	TGCAGCGGATTTATTGACAGGGGATCTAACTATGGCTACACCTTC
TRBV28	TRBJ1-5	.	TRBD1	CASSLSWTGNLNQPQHF	TGTGCCAGCAGTTTATCTTGGACAGGTAATCTTAATCAGCCCCAGCATTTT
TRBV4-3	TRBJ2-4	once	TRBD1	CASSQELVLQGAKNIQYF	TGCGCCAGCAGCCAAGAACTCGTCTTACAGGGGGCCAAAAACATTCAGTACTTC
TRBV14	TRBJ1-2	.	TRBD1	CASSLFGTGGYGYTF	TGTGCCAGCAGCCTATTTGGGACAGGCGGTTATGGCTACACCTTC
TRBV6-5	TRBJ2-7	.	.	CASRIGAGAEQYF	TGTGCCAGCAGGATTGGGGCAGGGGCCGAGCAGTACTTC
TRBV27	TRBJ1-2	few	TRBD1	CASSPDRGTLVGYTF	TGTGCCAGCAGTCCCGACAGGGGCACGCTCGTTGGCTACACCTTC
TRBV11-2	TRBJ1-2	.	TRBD1	CASSQDVRTGDRRYTF	TGTGCCAGCAGCCAAGACGTCCGGACAGGGGATCGTCGCTACACCTTC
TRBV12-3/TRBV12-4	TRBJ1-3	once	.	CASRASFGNTIYF	TGTGCCAGCCGTGCGAGTTTTGGAAACACCATATATTTT
TRBV7-2	TRBJ2-7	.	.	CASSLVGGQAYEQYF	TGTGCCAGCAGCTTAGTAGGGGGACAAGCCTACGAGCAGTACTTC
TRBV4-2	TRBJ1-2	.	.	CASSHPTNSYGYTF	TGTGCCAGCAGCCATCCAACAAACAGCTATGGCTACACCTTC
TRBV6-4	TRBJ2-3	.	.	CASSERSGTDTQYF	TGTGCCAGCAGTGAGCGGTCAGGGACAGATACGCAGTATTTT
TRBV6-4	TRBJ1-1	.	.	CASSWQGNTEAFF	TGTGCCAGCAGTTGGCAGGGTAACACTGAAGCTTTCTTT
TRBV19	TRBJ2-1	.	.	CASSIPRALYNEQFF	TGTGCCAGTAGTATACCCCGAGCGCTTTACAATGAGCAGTTCTTC
TRBV7-2	TRBJ1-2	.	.	CASSLGSGIGYGYTF	TGTGCCAGCAGCTTAGGGTCGGGGATCGGCTATGGCTACACCTTC
TRBV2	TRBJ2-2	.	TRBD2	CASLPGLAGGPTGELFF	TGTGCCAGCCTCCCGGGGCTAGCGGGGGGGCCCACCGGGGAGCTGTTTTTT
TRBV6-1	TRBJ2-7	.	TRBD2	CASSESTSGGYEQYF	TGTGCCAGCAGTGAAAGTACTAGCGGGGGCTACGAGCAGTACTTC
TRBV5-4	TRBJ2-7	.	.	CASSLAGEPSYEQYF	TGTGCCAGCAGCTTGGCCGGGGAACCCTCCTACGAGCAGTACTTC
TRBV24-1	TRBJ1-1	.	TRBD1	CATGTGRNTEAFF	TGTGCCACTGGGACAGGGAGGAACACTGAAGCTTTCTTT
TRBV12-3/TRBV12-4	TRBJ2-3	.	.	CASKRTDTQYF	TGTGCCAGCAAGCGGACAGATACGCAGTATTTT
TRBV9	TRBJ2-7	.	.	CASSVDGGTYEQYF	TGTGCCAGCAGCGTAGACGGGGGAACCTACGAGCAGTACTTC
TRBV7-2	TRBJ2-3	.	TRBD2	CASSVGGGAKDTQYF	TGTGCCAGCAGCGTAGGCGGGGGGGCCAAAGATACGCAGTATTTT
TRBV19	TRBJ1-5	once	.	CASSIGQSGNQPQHF	TGTGCCAGTAGTATCGGACAGTCAGGCAATCAGCCCCAGCATTTT
TRBV19	TRBJ1-1	once	.	CASTSPRGKAPGRGFF	TGTGCCAGTACCTCACCCCGGGGGAAGGCACCCGGGCGTGGTTTCTTT
TRBV7-2	TRBJ2-7	.	TRBD1	CASSGRQGPYEQYF	TGTGCCAGCAGCGGCCGACAGGGCCCCTACGAGCAGTACTTC
TRBV3-1/TRBV3-2	TRBJ1-3	few	.	CASSQAGVKTIYF	TGTGCCAGCAGCCAAGCCGGGGTGAAAACCATATATTTT
TRBV3-1/TRBV3-2	TRBJ2-1	.	TRBD2	CASSDRDYLNEQFF	TGTGCCAGCAGCGACCGGGACTACCTCAATGAGCAGTTCTTC
TRBV7-2	TRBJ2-3	once	.	CASSLSRGTTDTQYF	TGTGCCAGCAGCTTATCTCGGGGAACCACAGATACGCAGTATTTT
TRBV2	TRBJ2-3	.	.	CAFQGGRDTQYF	TGTGCCTTTCAGGGGGGACGAGATACGCAGTATTTT
TRBV11-3	TRBJ2-1	.	TRBD2	CASSSPAGAAYNEQFF	TGTGCCAGCAGCTCTCCAGCGGGGGCCGCCTACAATGAGCAGTTCTTC
TRBV27	TRBJ1-5	.	.	CASSLSPMRSNQPQHF	TGTGCCAGCAGTTTATCTCCCATGAGGAGCAATCAGCCCCAGCATTTT
TRBV4-3	TRBJ1-2	few	.	CASSQPGNGYTF	TGCGCCAGCAGCCAACCAGGGAATGGCTACACCTTC
TRBV5-5	TRBJ1-5	.	TRBD1	CASSLIRTGDWDQPQHF	TGTGCCAGCAGCTTGATTAGGACAGGGGATTGGGATCAGCCCCAGCATTTT
TRBV6-1	TRBJ1-5	.	.	CASSEYSNQPQHF	TGTGCCAGCAGTGAATATAGCAATCAGCCCCAGCATTTT
TRBV5-1	TRBJ1-3	.	.	CASSLYDGTHSGNTIYF	TGCGCCAGCAGCTTGTACGACGGGACTCACTCTGGAAACACCATATATTTT
TRBV7-7	TRBJ1-1	.	.	CASSIARNTEAFF	TGTGCCAGCAGCATAGCCCGGAACACTGAAGCTTTCTTT
TRBV9	TRBJ1-2	.	.	CASSAGGGYTF	TGTGCCAGCAGCGCGGGAGGTGGCTACACCTTC
TRBV5-4	TRBJ2-7	.	.	CACRTASSYEQYF	TGTGCCTGCAGGACTGCTAGCTCCTACGAGCAGTACTTC
TRBV12-3/TRBV12-4	TRBJ1-1	.	TRBD1	CASSSQGGTEAFF	TGTGCCAGCAGTTCCCAGGGGGGCACTGAAGCTTTCTTT
TRBV5-1	TRBJ1-2	.	.	CASSTAGTNYGYTF	TGCGCCAGCAGCACGGCCGGGACAAACTATGGCTACACCTTC
TRBV6-1	TRBJ1-5	.	.	CASSDRQWLSNQPQHF	TGTGCCAGCAGTGATCGACAGTGGTTGAGCAATCAGCCCCAGCATTTT
TRBV5-4	TRBJ2-1	.	TRBD2	CASSSDPGTSNEQFF	TGTGCCAGCAGCTCCGACCCCGGGACTAGCAATGAGCAGTTCTTC
TRBV2	TRBJ1-1	.	.	CASRRNGPDTEAFF	TGTGCCAGCAGGCGGAATGGTCCGGACACTGAAGCTTTCTTT
TRBV6-2/TRBV6-3	TRBJ2-1	.	TRBD1	CASSYPTTPGTGGYNEQFF	TGTGCCAGCAGTTACCCGACCACCCCCGGGACAGGGGGCTACAATGAGCAGTTCTTC
TRBV2	TRBJ1-6	.	TRBD1	CASYRTGGNSPLHF	TGTGCCAGCTACCGGACAGGGGGGAATTCACCCCTCCACTTT
TRBV14	TRBJ2-7	.	TRBD1	CASSQGQARFYEQYF	TGTGCCAGCAGCCAGGGACAGGCCCGATTCTACGAGCAGTACTTC
TRBV27	TRBJ1-2	.	.	CASSFNPAGVYGYTF	TGTGCCAGCAGTTTCAATCCAGCCGGAGTATATGGCTACACCTTC
TRBV5-1	TRBJ1-2	.	TRBD1	CASSSHRGPLYYGYTF	TGCGCCAGCAGCTCCCACAGGGGGCCTCTTTACTATGGCTACACCTTC
TRBV27	TRBJ1-2	once	.	CASSKQGNHGYTF	TGTGCCAGCTCCAAACAGGGTAATCATGGCTACACCTTC
TRBV27	TRBJ1-2	.	TRBD1	CASSFSGTGGYGYTF	TGTGCCAGCAGTTTCTCCGGGACAGGCGGCTATGGCTACACCTTC
TRBV4-1	TRBJ1-2	.	.	CASSQDIPSSAPYGYTF	TGCGCCAGCAGCCAAGATATTCCGTCTTCTGCGCCCTATGGCTACACCTTC
TRBV6-2/TRBV6-3	TRBJ1-2	.	.	CASSYGLSDSYGYTF	TGTGCCAGCAGTTACGGTTTGTCAGACTCCTATGGCTACACCTTC
TRBV5-1	TRBJ1-2	once	.	CASSWAGEGSGGYTF	TGCGCCAGCAGCTGGGCAGGGGAAGGATCGGGTGGCTACACCTTC
TRBV4-3	TRBJ1-1	.	.	CASSQEQGTTEAFF	TGCGCCAGCAGCCAGGAACAGGGAACAACTGAAGCTTTCTTT